This passage covers 32 T cell receptor beta chains from one sample sequenced in a study of identical twins. TCRdb ran MiXCR on the 5' RACE reads and lists one entry per CDR3 protein. Of some 1,600,000 distinct CDR3 sequences detected, around 29% appear once; the ten largest clones hold less than 0.35%. Material: cord blood. The receptors derive from a newborn girl in good health.

This clonotype was seen more than once but under ten times. This chain uses TRBV20-1 with TRBJ2-4; perhaps TRBD2 as D (5 bases). The better agreement between TRBJ2-5 and the DNA end casts doubt on the J call. The CDR3 is made up of 12 amino acids. The germline CDR1 and CDR2 sequences are DFQATT and SNEGSKA (reference sequence). The CDR3 region is CSATINGKTQYF. The CDR3 DNA reads as TGCAGTGCGACTATCAACGGAAAGACCCAGTACTTC.

The chain is built from TRBV20-1 and TRBJ2-7, with no clear D. The J call may be in error: the DNA end matches TRBJ2-5 better. CDR3 length: 12 residues. Germline V lookup: CDR1 DFQATT, CDR2 SNEGSKA (reference sequence). The CDR3 nucleotides are TGCAGTGCTCTTCGGGCACGAGAGACCCAGTACTTC. Translated: CSALRARETQYF.

V and J are TRBV28 and TRBJ1-2; TRBD1 matches at 7 bases. CDR1 is MDHEN, CDR2 SYDVKM, per germline. The ends lost 6 bases at V and 7 bases at J; junction bases unmatched: 11. The CDR3 is 14 amino acids. CDR3 DNA: TGTGCCAGCAGCTCTGACAGGGAAAGAAGTGGCTACACCTTC. Its protein product is CASSSDRERSGYTF.

This clonotype appeared a few times. The CDR3 protein is CSGGRAVSYEQYF. In DNA form, the CDR3 reads TGCAGTGGCGGGAGGGCCGTCTCCTACGAGCAGTACTTC. The gene calls are TRBV20-1 and TRBJ2-7; TRBD2 matches at 9 bases. Germline CDR1 DFQATT, CDR2 SNEGSKA (reference sequence). This CDR3 is built from 13 residues. Trimming at V came to 7 bases and at J to 0 bases, leaving 4 bases not matched to a gene.

This clonotype showed up just once. V and J are TRBV5-1 and TRBJ2-2, with 15 bases identical to TRBD2. The CDR3 runs to 20 residues. CDR1 SGHRS and CDR2 YFSETQ come from the germline V gene. V was clipped by 3 bases and J by 0 bases; unmatched bases: 9. Here the CDR3 DNA reads TGCGCCAGCAGCTACGGACTAGCGGGAGGGCCCGGCGCGAACACCGGGGAGCTGTTTTTT. It translates to CASSYGLAGGPGANTGELFF.

In its sample, this clonotype was seen once. The chain combines TRBV7-2 with TRBJ1-2; D possibly corresponds to TRBD1 (5 bases). The germline CDR1 and CDR2 sequences are SGHTA and FQGNSA. Trimming left V 1 base short and J 4 bases short, with 13 bases between. CDR3 size: 15 residues. The CDR3: CASSLDVQDGYGYTF. DNA of the CDR3: TGTGCCAGCAGCTTAGACGTACAGGACGGCTATGGCTACACCTTC.

The rearrangement uses TRBV7-2 and TRBJ2-1, with 11 positions matching TRBD2. CDR3 length equals 18 residues. Germline V gene data show CDR1 as SGHTA and CDR2 as FQGNSA. J lost 4 bases, V lost 5 bases, and 13 bases had no gene match. Here the CDR3 DNA reads TGTGCCAGCAGCCTAACTAGCGGGAGTCTCCCGGGGTACAATGAGCAGTTCTTC. Amino acid sequence: CASSLTSGSLPGYNEQFF. Variable domain in full (rest from reference TRBV7-2 and TRBJ2-1): GAGVSQSPSNKVTEKGKDVELRCDPISGHTALYWYRQSLGQGLEFLIYFQGNSAPDKSGLPSDRFSAERTGGSVSTLTIQRTQQEDSAVYLCASSLTSGSLPGYNEQFFGPGTRLTVL.

This clonotype was seen repeatedly, ten times or more. This chain connects TRBV20-1 to TRBJ1-2; unclear D gene. V shed 0 bases and J shed 4 bases, with 18 bases lying between them. Germline V gene sequence: CDR1 DFQATT, CDR2 SNEGSKA (reference sequence). The CDR3 totals 16 residues. CDR3 coding DNA: TGCAGTGCTAGAGATACGGTGGCAGATGAGGGCTATGGCTACACCTTC. Translating it yields CSARDTVADEGYGYTF.

This clonotype was seen only a few times. The V gene is TRBV3-1, the J gene TRBJ2-7, with TRBD2 matching 7 bases. Germline V gives CDR1 LGHDT, CDR2 YNNKEL (reference sequence). With V trimmed by 6 bases and J by 0 bases, 8 bases remained unmatched. The CDR3 length is 15 residues. CDR3 DNA sequence: TGTGCCAGCAGGCCAGGACTAGTCTCCTCCTACGAGCAGTACTTC. Its translation: CASRPGLVSSYEQYF.

There are a few counts of this clonotype. V and J are TRBV3-1 and TRBJ1-2, with 7 bases lining up with TRBD1. The CDR3 runs to 13 residues. V was pared by 1 base and J by 8 bases, with 4 bases of the junction left unmatched. In germline, CDR1 is LGHDT, CDR2 YNNKEL (reference sequence). The CDR3 DNA follows: TGTGCCAGCAGCCAAGCAGGGGGTAGCGGCTACACCTTC. It specifies CASSQAGGSGYTF.

This CDR3 reads CASSIRWTGTQPQHF. The CDR3 DNA reads TGTGCCAGTAGTATAAGATGGACAGGAACTCAGCCCCAGCATTTT. V usage is TRBV19 and J usage is TRBJ1-5; 7 bases are shared with TRBD1. V gave up 2 bases and J gave up 6 bases; unmatched junction bases: 7. The CDR3 totals 15 residues. Germline assignment: CDR1 LNHDA and CDR2 SQIVND (reference sequence).

This clonotype came up a few times. This chain links TRBV6-1 with TRBJ1-1, with 8 bases lining up with TRBD1. Trimming cost V 10 bases and J 0 bases; bases outside gene matches: 7. The CDR3 runs to 14 residues. Germline lookup yields CDR1 MNHNS and CDR2 SASEGT. Here the CDR3 reads CATGDRPMNTEAFF. The CDR3 DNA reads TGTGCCACCGGGGACAGGCCCATGAACACTGAAGCTTTCTTT.

The chain links TRBV7-9 to TRBJ2-1; the D gene is possibly TRBD2 (6 bases). The V end lost 1 base, the J end lost 8 bases, and 15 bases lay between the germline ends. Per germline, CDR1 SEHNR and CDR2 FQNEAQ (reference sequence). This CDR3 comprises 15 residues. The DNA of the CDR3 is TGTGCCAGCAGCTTAGTCCCCGGGAGAAGCGATGAGCAGTTCTTC. It specifies CASSLVPGRSDEQFF. The full variable domain, completed using reference TRBV7-9 and TRBJ2-1, is DTGVSQNPRHKITKRGQNVTFRCDPISEHNRLYWYRQTLGQGPEFLTYFQNEAQLEKSRLLSDRFSAERPKGSFSTLEIQRTEQGDSAMYLCASSLVPGRSDEQFFGPGTRLTVL.

J is TRBJ2-7 and V is TRBV13, with 12 bases identical to TRBD2. Unmatched junction bases numbered 2, after V lost 6 bases and J lost 2 bases. Germline V gene sequence: CDR1 PRHDT, CDR2 FYEKMQ (reference sequence). This CDR3 has 14 amino acids. The DNA for the CDR3 is TGTGCCAGCAGAAGACTAGCGGGGGCCTACGAGCAGTACTTC. This codes for CASRRLAGAYEQYF. Based on the CDR3 plus reference TRBV13 and TRBJ2-7, the full variable domain is AAGVIQSPRHLIKEKRETATLKCYPIPRHDTVYWYQQGPGQDPQFLISFYEKMQSDKGSIPDRFSAQQFSDYHSELNMSSLELGDSALYFCASRRLAGAYEQYFGPGTRLTVT.

In the case of this clonotype: The junction differs from germline at one of its ends, possibly a read error. The CDR3 protein is CAGSDTFPRNNEQFF. The CDR3 DNA is TGTGCCGGCAGTGATACATTTCCTCGGAACAATGAGCAGTTCTTC. The chain uses TRBV25-1 and TRBJ2-1; D call uncertain. Germline values: CDR1 MGHDK, CDR2 SYGVNS. There are 15 residues in the CDR3. Drawing the rest from reference TRBV25-1 and TRBJ2-1, the complete variable domain is EADIYQTPRYLVIGTGKKITLECSQTMGHDKMYWYQQDPGMELHLIHYSYGVNSTEKGDLSSESTVSRIRTEHFPLTLESARPSHTSQYLCAGSDTFPRNNEQFFGPGTRLTVL.

This clonotype came up many times. The chain is built from TRBV20-1 and TRBJ2-3; 7 bases match TRBD2. The germline gives CDR1 DFQATT, CDR2 SNEGSKA (reference sequence). Losses at the gene ends were 1 base for V and 0 bases for J; bases not matched to a gene: 1. The CDR3 contains 14 residues. The CDR3 spells CSARVSGSTDTQYF. In nucleotides, the CDR3 is TGCAGTGCTAGAGTTAGCGGGAGCACAGATACGCAGTATTTT.

V is TRBV2 and J is TRBJ1-5; D is unclear. V was cut by 7 bases and J by 4 bases, with 11 bases left in between. CDR1 is SNHLY and CDR2 is FYNNEI in the germline V gene. The CDR3 spans 13 residues. This CDR3 reads CASMLFGNQPQHF. In DNA, the CDR3 is TGTGCCAGCATGCTGTTCGGGAATCAGCCCCAGCATTTT. The whole variable domain, filled in from reference TRBV2 and TRBJ1-5, reads EPEVTQTPSHQVTQMGQEVILRCVPISNHLYFYWYRQILGQKVEFLVSFYNNEISEKSEIFDDQFSVERPDGSNFTLKIRSTKLEDSAMYFCASMLFGNQPQHFGDGTRLSIL.

This chain joins TRBV19 and TRBJ1-1; no firm D call. Trimming left V 6 bases short and J 5 bases short, with 16 bases between. This CDR3 has 14 amino acids. Per the germline V gene, CDR1 is LNHDA and CDR2 is SQIVND (reference sequence). The CDR3 region has the DNA TGTGCCAGTAGGTCACACACACGGGGAACTGAAGCTTTCTTT. It encodes CASRSHTRGTEAFF.

This chain joins TRBV10-3 and TRBJ1-1; a weak D match, TRBD1 (6 bases). The CDR3 totals 14 residues. V was shortened by 0 bases and J by 5 bases, with 10 bases between the two germline ends. The germline V gene encodes CDR1 ENHRY and CDR2 SYGVKD. The CDR3 reads CAISESTGRTEAFF. In nucleotides, the CDR3 is TGTGCCATCAGTGAGTCGACAGGCAGGACTGAAGCTTTCTTT.

The J gene is TRBJ2-2, the V gene TRBV7-2; D is possibly TRBD1 or TRBD2 (5 bases each). Germline V gives CDR1 SGHTA, CDR2 FQGNSA. There are 15 residues in the CDR3. The ends were cut back, 3 bases at V and 3 bases at J, with 11 bases in the middle. CDR3 nucleotide sequence: TGTGCCAGCAGCTTCAGAGGGGTGGACACCGGGGAGCTGTTTTTT. Its translation: CASSFRGVDTGELFF.

The chain is built from TRBV11-2 and TRBJ1-3; D gene unclear. Trimming took 1 base from V and 2 from J, leaving 9 bases between them. CDR3 length: 15 amino acids. Germline values: CDR1 SGHAT, CDR2 FQNNGV. In nucleotides, the CDR3 is TGTGCCAGCAGCTTAGCGTCGGCAGCTGGAAACACCATATATTTT. This translates into CASSLASAAGNTIYF. The complete variable domain, with remaining parts taken from reference TRBV11-2 and TRBJ1-3, reads EAGVAQSPRYKIIEKRQSVAFWCNPISGHATLYWYQQILGQGPKLLIQFQNNGVVDDSQLPKDRFSAERLKGVDSTLKIQPAKLEDSAVYLCASSLASAAGNTIYFGEGSWLTVV.

This clonotype was found a few times. The V and J genes are TRBV19 and TRBJ2-6; D gene unclear. Germline loops: CDR1 LNHDA, CDR2 SQIVND (reference sequence). V was trimmed by 7 bases and J by 4 bases, leaving 20 bases between them. This CDR3 contains 17 residues. CDR3 sequence reads: CASTLSGWTSGANVLTF. Written as DNA, the CDR3 is TGTGCCAGTACCCTATCAGGTTGGACCTCGGGGGCCAACGTCCTGACTTTC.

The chain recombines TRBV11-2 with TRBJ2-2, with TRBD1 matching over 8 bases. Germline CDR1 and CDR2: SGHAT and FQNNGV. Trimming cost V 5 bases and J 4 bases; bases outside gene matches: 6. CDR3 length equals 15 residues. In nucleotides, the CDR3 is TGTGCCAGCAGCCCTACGGACAGGGCCACCGGGGAGCTGTTTTTT. The encoded protein is CASSPTDRATGELFF.

The CDR3 loop reads CASSQGPGSQETQFF. The DNA for the CDR3 is TGTGCCAGCAGCCAAGGGCCGGGATCCCAAGAGACCCAGTTCTTC. The rearrangement uses TRBV3-1 and TRBJ2-5; TRBD2 might be the D (5 bases). The DNA end is more similar to TRBJ2-1, so the J call may be wrong. The CDR3 runs 15 residues. CDR1 LGHDT and CDR2 YNNKEL come from the germline V gene (reference sequence).

The chain joins TRBV20-1 to TRBJ2-1; D is possibly TRBD1 or TRBD2 (6 bases each). Trimming took off 0 bases at V and 8 bases at J, with 20 bases between the two ends. This CDR3 is 16 amino acids long. Per the germline V gene, CDR1 is DFQATT and CDR2 is SNEGSKA (reference sequence). The CDR3 DNA reads TGCAGTGCTAGAGATGGAGGGACATCCTCAAGCGATGAGCAGTTCTTC. Protein: CSARDGGTSSSDEQFF.

The sample holds a few counts of this clonotype. This chain joins TRBV5-1 and TRBJ2-1; 12 nucleotides match TRBD2. V dropped 0 bases and J dropped 8; count of bases not matched to a gene: 6. The CDR3 consists of 16 residues. CDR1 is SGHRS, CDR2 YFSETQ, per germline. The CDR3 loop reads CASSLVLAGGLDEQFF. In DNA, the CDR3 is TGCGCCAGCAGCTTGGTTCTAGCGGGGGGGCTGGATGAGCAGTTCTTC.

The chain has TRBV20-1 and TRBJ2-5; 7 bases are a match to TRBD2. The J call may be incorrect, as the DNA end agrees better with TRBJ2-7. The CDR3 loop spans 15 amino acids. The germline CDR1 and CDR2 sequences are DFQATT and SNEGSKA (reference sequence). CDR3: CSARDSSGLLYEQYF. CDR3 bases: TGCAGTGCTAGAGATTCTAGCGGACTACTCTACGAGCAGTACTTC.

The CDR3 DNA reads TGTGCCAGCAGTTTAGTGTTACGGATGAACACTGAAGCTTTCTTT. Its translation is CASSLVLRMNTEAFF. This chain joins TRBV12-3 or TRBV12-4 and TRBJ1-1, with D uncertain. This CDR3 contains 15 residues. V lost 1 base to trimming and J lost 0 bases, with 9 bases between them.

The chain uses TRBV7-2 and TRBJ1-1, with a possible D match to TRBD1 (6 bases). Trimming cost V 1 base and J 3 bases, with 9 bases left between them. The CDR3 totals 14 residues. Germline-derived CDR1 and CDR2 are SGHTA and FQGNSA. The CDR3 reads CASSLVRGDTEAFF. Written as DNA, the CDR3 is TGTGCCAGCAGCTTAGTTAGGGGGGACACTGAAGCTTTCTTT.

V usage is TRBV25-1 and J usage is TRBJ2-5; maybe TRBD2 (5 bases). The assigned J gene may be wrong: the sequence end matches TRBJ2-1 better. This CDR3 spans 13 amino acids. Germline values: CDR1 MGHDK, CDR2 SYGVNS. The DNA of the CDR3 is TGTGCCAGCAGTAGACTACCCCAAGAGACCCAGTTCTTC. As protein: CASSRLPQETQFF.

V gene TRBV20-1 combines with J gene TRBJ1-1; D remains ambiguous. CDR1 is DFQATT and CDR2 is SNEGSKA in the germline V gene (reference sequence). Trimming removed 2 bases at V and 3 bases at J, with 10 bases between. There are 13 residues in the CDR3. As DNA, the CDR3 is TGCAGTGCTAGACACTCGGACGACACTGAAGCTTTCTTT. Its translation: CSARHSDDTEAFF.

In this sample, this clonotype turned up a few times. The chain recombines TRBV12-3 or TRBV12-4 with TRBJ2-1; TRBD2 matches 10 bases. The CDR3 runs 16 residues. The V and J ends lost 5 bases and 2 bases, in that order; junction bases with no gene match: 6. The CDR3 region is CASSPALAGPYNEQFF. As DNA, the CDR3 is TGTGCCAGCAGTCCCGCACTAGCGGGGCCCTACAATGAGCAGTTCTTC.